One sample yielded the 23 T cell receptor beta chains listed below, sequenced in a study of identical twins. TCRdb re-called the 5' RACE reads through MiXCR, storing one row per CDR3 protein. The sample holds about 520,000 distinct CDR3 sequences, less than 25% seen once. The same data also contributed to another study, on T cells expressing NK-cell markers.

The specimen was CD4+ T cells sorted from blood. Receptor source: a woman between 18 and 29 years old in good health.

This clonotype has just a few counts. Here the CDR3 DNA reads TGCAGTGCTAGGGTGGATCCGACCTCCTACGAGCAGTACTTC. Translated, it gives CSARVDPTSYEQYF. This chain links TRBV20-1 with TRBJ2-7, with unresolved D. Germline CDR1 and CDR2: DFQATT and SNEGSKA (reference sequence). Between the trimmed V and J ends, which lost 3 bases and 0 bases, there was a span of 12 bases. This CDR3 has 14 residues.

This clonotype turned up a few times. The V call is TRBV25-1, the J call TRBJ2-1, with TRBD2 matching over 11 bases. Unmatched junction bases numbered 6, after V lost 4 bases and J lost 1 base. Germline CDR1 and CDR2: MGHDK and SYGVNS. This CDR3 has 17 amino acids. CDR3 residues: CASSGPLAGDSYNEQFF. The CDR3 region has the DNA TGTGCCAGCAGTGGACCACTAGCGGGGGATTCCTACAATGAGCAGTTCTTC.

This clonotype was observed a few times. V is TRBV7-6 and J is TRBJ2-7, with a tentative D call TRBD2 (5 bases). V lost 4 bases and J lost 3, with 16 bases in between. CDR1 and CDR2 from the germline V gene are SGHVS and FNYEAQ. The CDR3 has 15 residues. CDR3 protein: CASSYTRGEYYEQYF. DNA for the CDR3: TGTGCCAGCAGCTATACACGGGGAGAGTACTACGAGCAGTACTTC.

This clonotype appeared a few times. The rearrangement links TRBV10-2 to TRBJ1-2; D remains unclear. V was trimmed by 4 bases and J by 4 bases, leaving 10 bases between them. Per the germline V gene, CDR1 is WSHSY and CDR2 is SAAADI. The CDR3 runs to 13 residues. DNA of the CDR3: TGCGCCAGCAGTGTCGAGGTTACCTATGGCTACACCTTC. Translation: CASSVEVTYGYTF.

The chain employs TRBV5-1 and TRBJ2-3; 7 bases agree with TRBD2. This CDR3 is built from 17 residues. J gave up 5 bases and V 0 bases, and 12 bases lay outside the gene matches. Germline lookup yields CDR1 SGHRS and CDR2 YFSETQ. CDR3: CASSLVVAGRPGDTQYF. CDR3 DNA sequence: TGCGCCAGCAGCTTGGTAGTAGCGGGCCGGCCTGGAGATACGCAGTATTTT. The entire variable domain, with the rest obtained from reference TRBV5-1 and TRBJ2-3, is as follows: KAGVTQTPRYLIKTRGQQVTLSCSPISGHRSVSWYQQTPGQGLQFLFEYFSETQRNKGNFPGRFSGRQFSNSRSEMNVSTLELGDSALYLCASSLVVAGRPGDTQYFGPGTRLTVL.

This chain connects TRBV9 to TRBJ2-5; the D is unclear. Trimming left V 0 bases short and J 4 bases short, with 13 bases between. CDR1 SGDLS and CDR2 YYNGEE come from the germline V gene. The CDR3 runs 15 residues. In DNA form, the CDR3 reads TGTGCCAGCAGCGTAGTAGGTGTCCCTTCAGAGACCCAGTACTTC. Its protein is CASSVVGVPSETQYF. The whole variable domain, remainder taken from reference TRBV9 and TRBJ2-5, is DSGVTQTPKHLITATGQRVTLRCSPRSGDLSVYWYQQSLDQGLQFLIQYYNGEERAKGNILERFSAQQFPDLHSELNLSSLELGDSALYFCASSVVGVPSETQYFGPGTRLLVL.

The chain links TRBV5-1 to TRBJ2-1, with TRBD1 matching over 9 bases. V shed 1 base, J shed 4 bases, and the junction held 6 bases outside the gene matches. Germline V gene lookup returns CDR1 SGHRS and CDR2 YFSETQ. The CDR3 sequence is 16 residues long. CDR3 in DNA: TGCGCCAGCAGCTTGCGAGGGACAGGGCCTTACAATGAGCAGTTCTTC. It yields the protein CASSLRGTGPYNEQFF.

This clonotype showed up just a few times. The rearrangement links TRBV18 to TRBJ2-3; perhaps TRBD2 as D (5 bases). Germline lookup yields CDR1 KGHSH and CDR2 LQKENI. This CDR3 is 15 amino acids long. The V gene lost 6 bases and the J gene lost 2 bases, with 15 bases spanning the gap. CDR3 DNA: TGTGCCAGCTCCGCTGTGCGGGTATCCACAGATACGCAGTATTTT. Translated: CASSAVRVSTDTQYF.

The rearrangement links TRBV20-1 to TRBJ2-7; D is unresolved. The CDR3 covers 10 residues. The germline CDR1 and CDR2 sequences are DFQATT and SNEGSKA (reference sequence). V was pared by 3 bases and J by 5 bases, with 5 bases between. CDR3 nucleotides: TGCAGTGCTAGCCGCGACGAGCAGTACTTC. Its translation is CSASRDEQYF.

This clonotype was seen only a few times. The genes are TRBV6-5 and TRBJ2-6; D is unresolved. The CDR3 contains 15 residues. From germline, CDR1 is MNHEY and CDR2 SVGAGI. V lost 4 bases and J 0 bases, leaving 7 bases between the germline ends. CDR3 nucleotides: TGTGCCAGCAGTTTCACACCCTCTGGGGCCAACGTCCTGACTTTC. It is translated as CASSFTPSGANVLTF.

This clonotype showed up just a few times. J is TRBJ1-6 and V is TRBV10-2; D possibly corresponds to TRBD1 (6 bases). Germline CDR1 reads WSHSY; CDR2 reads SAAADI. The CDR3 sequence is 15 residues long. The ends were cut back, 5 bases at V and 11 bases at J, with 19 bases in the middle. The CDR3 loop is CASSRFYRDRTPLHF. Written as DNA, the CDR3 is TGCGCCAGCAGTCGTTTTTACAGGGATAGGACACCCCTCCACTTT.

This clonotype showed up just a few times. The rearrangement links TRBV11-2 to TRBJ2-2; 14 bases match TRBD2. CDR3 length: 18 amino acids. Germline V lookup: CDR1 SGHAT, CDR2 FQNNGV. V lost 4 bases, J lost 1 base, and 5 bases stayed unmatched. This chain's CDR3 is CASSSGLAGGRNTGELFF. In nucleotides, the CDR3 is TGTGCCAGCAGCTCCGGACTAGCGGGAGGACGGAACACCGGGGAGCTGTTTTTT.

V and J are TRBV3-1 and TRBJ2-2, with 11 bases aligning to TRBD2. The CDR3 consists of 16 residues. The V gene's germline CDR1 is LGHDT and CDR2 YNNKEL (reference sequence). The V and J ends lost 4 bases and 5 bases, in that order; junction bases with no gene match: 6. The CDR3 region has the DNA TGTGCCAGCAGCCGGAGACTAGCGGGGATGACCGGGGAGCTGTTTTTT. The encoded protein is CASSRRLAGMTGELFF.

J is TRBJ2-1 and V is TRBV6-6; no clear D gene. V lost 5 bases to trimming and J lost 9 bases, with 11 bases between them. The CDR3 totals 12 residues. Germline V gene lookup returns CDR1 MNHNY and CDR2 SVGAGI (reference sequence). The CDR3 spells CASSTPAAEQFF. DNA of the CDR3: TGTGCCAGCAGTACCCCCGCGGCTGAGCAGTTCTTC.

CDR3 loop: CASSKRADTDTQYF. The CDR3 DNA sequence: TGTGCCAGCAGCAAAAGGGCGGATACGGATACGCAGTATTTT. The rearrangement uses TRBV7-3 and TRBJ2-3; D gene uncertain. V was clipped by 5 bases and J by 6 bases, with 15 bases between them. Germline V gene lookup returns CDR1 SGHTA and CDR2 FQGTGA. This CDR3 spans 14 amino acids.

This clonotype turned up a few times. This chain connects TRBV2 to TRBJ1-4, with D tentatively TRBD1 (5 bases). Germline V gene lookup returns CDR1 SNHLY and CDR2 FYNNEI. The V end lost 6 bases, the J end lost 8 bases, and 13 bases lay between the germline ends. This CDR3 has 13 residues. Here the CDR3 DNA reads TGTGCCAGCAGCGCCGTCGGGGGAGAAAAACTGTTTTTT. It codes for CASSAVGGEKLFF.

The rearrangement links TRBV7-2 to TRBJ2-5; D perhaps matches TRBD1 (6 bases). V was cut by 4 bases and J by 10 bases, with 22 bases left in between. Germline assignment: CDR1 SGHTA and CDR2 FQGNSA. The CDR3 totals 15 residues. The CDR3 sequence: CASSSQGAPGEGQYF. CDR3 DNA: TGTGCCAGCAGCTCCCAGGGCGCGCCAGGGGAAGGCCAGTACTTC.

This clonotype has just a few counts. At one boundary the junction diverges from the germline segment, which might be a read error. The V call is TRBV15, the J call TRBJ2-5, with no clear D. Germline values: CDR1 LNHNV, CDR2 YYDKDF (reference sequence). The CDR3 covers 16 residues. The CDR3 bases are TGTGCCACCAGCGGAGACACGGCGGCCCTTGAAGAGACCCAGTACTTC. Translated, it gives CATSGDTAALEETQYF.

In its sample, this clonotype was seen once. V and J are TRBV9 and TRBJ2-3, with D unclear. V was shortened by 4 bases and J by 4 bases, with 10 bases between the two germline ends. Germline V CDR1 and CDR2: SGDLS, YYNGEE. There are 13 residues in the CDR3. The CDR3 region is CASSTNPPDTQYF. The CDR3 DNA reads TGTGCCAGCAGCACTAATCCCCCAGATACGCAGTATTTT.

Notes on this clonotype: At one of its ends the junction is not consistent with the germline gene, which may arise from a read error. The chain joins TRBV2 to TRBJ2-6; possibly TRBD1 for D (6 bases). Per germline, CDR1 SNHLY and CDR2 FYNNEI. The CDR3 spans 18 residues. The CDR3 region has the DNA TGTGCCATCAGTCTGAACAGGGTTAGGGCCTCTGGGGCCAACGTCCTGACTTTC. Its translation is CAISLNRVRASGANVLTF.

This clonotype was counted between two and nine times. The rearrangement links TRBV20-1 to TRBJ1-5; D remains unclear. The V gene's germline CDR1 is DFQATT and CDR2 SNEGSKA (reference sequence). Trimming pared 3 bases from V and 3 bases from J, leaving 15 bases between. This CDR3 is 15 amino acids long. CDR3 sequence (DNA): TGCAGTGCTAGGGCCCCCGGGTCTTCCAATCAGCCCCAGCATTTT. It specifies CSARAPGSSNQPQHF.

CDR3 nucleotide sequence: TGTGCCTCCCAGAGGGGTACCGGGGAGCTGTTTTTT. This encodes CASQRGTGELFF. The J gene is TRBJ2-2, the V gene TRBV12-3 or TRBV12-4, with D perhaps assigned TRBD1 or TRBD2 (5 bases each). This CDR3 has 12 residues. V gave up 11 bases and J gave up 5 bases, with 12 bases separating them.

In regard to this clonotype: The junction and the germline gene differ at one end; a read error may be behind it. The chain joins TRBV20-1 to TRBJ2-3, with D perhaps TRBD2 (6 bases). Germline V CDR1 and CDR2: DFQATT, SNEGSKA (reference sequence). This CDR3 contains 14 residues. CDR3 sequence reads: CSARDTGTGDTPYF. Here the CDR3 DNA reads TGCAGTGCTAGAGATACGGGGACTGGGGATACGCCGTATTTT.